The 18 T cell receptor beta chains presented below share a single source sample, sequenced in a study of blood T cell repertoires in COVID-19. Sequenced by immunoSEQ multiplex PCR; TCRdb stores in-frame clones only, minus some. Found here are under 250,000 clones, 80% to 90% of them singletons; the top ten hold about 3.5%. The sequenced sample consisted of PBMCs or T cells enriched from blood (not recorded which). All receptors derive from a woman aged 25 to 39 who had been exposed to COVID-19.

The rearrangement joins TRBV2 to TRBJ1-1; possible D gene TRBD1, 5 bases. The germline CDR1 and CDR2 sequences are SNHLY and FYNNEI. The CDR3 is 14 amino acids. Trimming left V 2 bases short and J 10 bases short, with 17 bases between. The CDR3 sequence: CASSEPIYRLGAFF. The CDR3 DNA follows: TGTGCCAGCAGTGAACCAATTTACAGGTTAGGAGCTTTCTTT.

The chain combines TRBV29-1 with TRBJ2-1, with 14 bases matching TRBD2. The junction had 2 bases not matched to a gene; V was cut back by 0 bases and J by 7 bases. The CDR3 extends over 15 amino acids. Germline V gene lookup returns CDR1 SQVTM and CDR2 ANQGSEA. CDR3 nucleotides: TGCAGCGTTGAAGAGGGACTAGCGGGAGCTAATGAGCAGTTCTTC. Protein sequence: CSVEEGLAGANEQFF.

This chain joins TRBV6-5 and TRBJ2-1; D is perhaps TRBD2 (6 bases). The CDR3 covers 14 residues. V was pared by 4 bases and J by 6 bases, with 13 bases between. Germline V gene lookup returns CDR1 MNHEY and CDR2 SVGAGI. The DNA of the CDR3 is TGTGCCAGCAGTTTCGGGACTCCCGTCAATGAGCAGTTCTTC. Translated: CASSFGTPVNEQFF.

This chain connects TRBV6-5 to TRBJ1-2; D perhaps matches TRBD1 (5 bases). V lost 7 bases, J lost 0 bases, and 9 bases lay in between. This CDR3 contains 13 residues. Germline-derived CDR1 and CDR2 are MNHEY and SVGAGI. Here the CDR3 DNA reads TGTGCCAGCACCGTGGGGCCTAACTATGGCTACACCTTC. It codes for CASTVGPNYGYTF.

The chain couples TRBV9 to TRBJ2-2; 15 bases match TRBD2. Germline CDR1 and CDR2: SGDLS and YYNGEE. V lost 2 bases, J lost 5 bases, and 7 bases stayed unmatched. This CDR3 region has 18 residues. CDR3 bases: TGTGCCAGCAGCGTCGGACTAGCGGGAGGGTCGTATACCGGGGAGCTGTTTTTT. This sequence encodes CASSVGLAGGSYTGELFF.

V and J are TRBV4-1 and TRBJ2-7; D gene uncertain. Between the trimmed V and J ends, which lost 4 bases and 0 bases, there was a span of 7 bases. This CDR3 comprises 13 residues. Germline V gene sequence: CDR1 MGHRA, CDR2 YSYEKL. The CDR3 sequence: CASSLTPSYEQYF. CDR3 DNA: TGCGCCAGCAGCCTGACACCCTCCTACGAGCAGTACTTC.

This clone has a handful of counts. The J gene is TRBJ1-3, the V gene TRBV10-3; 8 bases fit TRBD1. Germline CDR1 reads ENHRY; CDR2 reads SYGVKD. With V trimmed by 0 bases and J by 3 bases, 4 bases remained unmatched. This CDR3 has 16 amino acids. CDR3 bases: TGTGCCATCAGTGAGTCCACAGGGGGAGATGGAAACACCATATATTTT. This encodes CAISESTGGDGNTIYF.

The rearrangement uses TRBV20-1 and TRBJ2-2; D call uncertain. Trimming shortened V by 3 bases and J by 0 bases, and 8 bases separated the two germline ends. The length of the CDR3 is 14 residues. Germline values: CDR1 DFQATT, CDR2 SNEGSKA (reference sequence). The CDR3 loop is CSASVSPNTGELFF. In DNA, the CDR3 is TGCAGTGCTAGTGTGAGTCCGAACACCGGGGAGCTGTTTTTT.

CDR3 region: CASSPTGLNSPLHF. CDR3 sequence (DNA): TGTGCCAGCAGCCCGACAGGGCTGAATTCACCCCTCCACTTT. V and J are TRBV3-1 (or the pseudogene TRBV3-2) and TRBJ1-6, with 7 bases identical to TRBD1. The trim removed 4 bases at V and 7 bases at J, leaving 4 bases unmatched. The CDR3 contains 14 residues. Germline CDR1 LGHDT, CDR2 YNNKEL (reference sequence).

This clone was seen a single time. This chain uses TRBV6-5 with TRBJ2-5; D unresolved. V shed 4 bases and J shed 2 bases, with 5 bases lying between them. The CDR3 consists of 12 residues. Germline lookup yields CDR1 MNHEY and CDR2 SVGAGI. DNA for the CDR3: TGTGCCAGCAGTTCCATGCAAGAGACCCAGTACTTC. It yields the protein CASSSMQETQYF.

The chain uses TRBV19 and TRBJ2-3; tentatively, D is TRBD1 (5 bases). The V and J ends lost 11 bases and 3 bases respectively, with 15 bases between them. Germline V lookup: CDR1 LNHDA, CDR2 SQIVND (reference sequence). The CDR3 runs to 13 residues. CDR3 protein: CASRGRETDTQYF. The CDR3 DNA reads TGTGCCTCTAGGGGCAGGGAAACAGATACGCAGTATTTT.

The rearrangement links TRBV24-1 to TRBJ1-1, with TRBD1 identical over 8 bases. J gave up 4 bases and V 3 bases, and 9 bases lay outside the gene matches. The CDR3 has 16 amino acids. Germline values: CDR1 KGHDR, CDR2 SFDVKD. The CDR3 coding sequence is TGTGCCACCAGTGATACCCGTTCCGACAGGGGCACTGAAGCTTTCTTT. It encodes CATSDTRSDRGTEAFF.

This chain links TRBV4-1 with TRBJ1-6; D possibly corresponds to TRBD1 (5 bases). The CDR3 extends over 15 amino acids. Trimming removed 0 bases from V and 7 bases from J, with 10 bases in between. Germline V gene data show CDR1 as MGHRA and CDR2 as YSYEKL. CDR3 sequence: CASSQDQGSNSPLHF. The CDR3 nucleotides read TGCGCCAGCAGCCAAGATCAGGGATCGAATTCACCCCTCCACTTT.

The chain combines TRBV5-1 with TRBJ1-1; 7 nucleotides line up with TRBD1. Losses at the gene ends were 3 bases for V and 3 bases for J; bases not matched to a gene: 2. The CDR3 covers 13 residues. CDR1 and CDR2 from the germline V gene are SGHRS and YFSETQ. This CDR3 reads CASSWDSDTEAFF. As DNA, the CDR3 is TGCGCCAGCAGCTGGGACAGCGACACTGAAGCTTTCTTT.

The CDR3 sequence is CASSQDVTSGRVQFF. As DNA, the CDR3 is TGCGCCAGCAGCCAAGATGTAACTAGCGGGAGGGTGCAGTTCTTC. V usage is TRBV4-1 and J usage is TRBJ2-1; the match to TRBD2 covers 13 bases. CDR1 and CDR2 (germline): MGHRA, YSYEKL. The CDR3 spans 15 residues. Germline trimming cut 0 bases from V and 12 bases from J; bases unmatched to any gene: 5.

The V call is TRBV11-3, the J call TRBJ2-1, with 8 bases aligning to TRBD2. Per germline, CDR1 SGHNT and CDR2 YENEEA. CDR3 length: 15 amino acids. J was trimmed by 5 bases and V by 5 bases; bases with no gene match: 8. CDR3: CASSVGLGVDNEQFF. In DNA, the CDR3 is TGTGCCAGCAGCGTGGGACTAGGGGTTGACAATGAGCAGTTCTTC.

A few counts support this clone. The gene calls are TRBV5-5 and TRBJ1-2; 7 positions match TRBD1. With 4 bases clipped from V and 8 bases from J, the junction kept 8 bases outside the gene matches. Germline values: CDR1 SGHKS, CDR2 YYEKEE (reference sequence). The CDR3 runs to 13 residues. CDR3 sequence reads: CASSQEGAGGYTF. The CDR3 region has the DNA TGTGCCAGCAGCCAGGAGGGGGCTGGGGGCTACACCTTC.

Concerning this clone itself: One end of the junction is discordant with germline, which a read error may explain. The chain links TRBV27 to TRBJ1-4, with a possible D match to TRBD1 (6 bases). Per the germline V gene, CDR1 is MNHEY and CDR2 is SMNVEV (reference sequence). This CDR3 contains 16 residues. DNA of the CDR3: TGTGCCAGCAGTTTATCCGTCCAGGGGACTAGTGAAAAACTGTTTTTT. Its protein product is CASSLSVQGTSEKLFF.